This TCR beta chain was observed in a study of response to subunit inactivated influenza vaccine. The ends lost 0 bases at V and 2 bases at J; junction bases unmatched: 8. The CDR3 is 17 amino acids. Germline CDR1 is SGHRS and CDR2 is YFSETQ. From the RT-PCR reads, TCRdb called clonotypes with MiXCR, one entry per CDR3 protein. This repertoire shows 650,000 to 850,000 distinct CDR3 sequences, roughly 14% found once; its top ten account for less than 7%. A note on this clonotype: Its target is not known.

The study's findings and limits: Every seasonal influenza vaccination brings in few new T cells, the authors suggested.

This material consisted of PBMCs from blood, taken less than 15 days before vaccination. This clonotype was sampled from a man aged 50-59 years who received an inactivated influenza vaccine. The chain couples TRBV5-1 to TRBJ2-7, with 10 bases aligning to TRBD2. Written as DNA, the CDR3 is TGCGCCAGCAGCTTGGGGCTAGCGGGGGTTGGAACCTACGAGCAGTACTTC. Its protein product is CASSLGLAGVGTYEQYF.